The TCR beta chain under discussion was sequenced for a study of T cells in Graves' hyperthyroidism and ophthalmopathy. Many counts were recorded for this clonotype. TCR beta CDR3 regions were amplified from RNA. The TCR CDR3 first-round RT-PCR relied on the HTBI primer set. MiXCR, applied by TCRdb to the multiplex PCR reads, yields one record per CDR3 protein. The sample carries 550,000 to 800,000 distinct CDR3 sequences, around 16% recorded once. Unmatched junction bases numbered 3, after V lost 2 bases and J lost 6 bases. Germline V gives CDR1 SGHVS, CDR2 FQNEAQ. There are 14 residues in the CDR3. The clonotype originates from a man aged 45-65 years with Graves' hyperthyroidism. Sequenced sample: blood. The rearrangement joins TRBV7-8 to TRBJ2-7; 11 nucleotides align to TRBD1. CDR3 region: CASSLPGQGGEQYF. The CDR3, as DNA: TGTGCCAGCAGCTTACCGGGACAGGGGGGCGAGCAGTACTTC.